Listed below are T cell receptor beta chains from one sample, sequenced in a study of OX40 agonist ivuxolimab in advanced cancers. Clones were sequenced by immunoSEQ multiplex PCR, and TCRdb holds only the in-frame ones, with some missing. This table has about 84,000 clones, around nine tenths appearing once. This specimen was CD4+ or CD8+ T cells sorted from blood, taken in a trial of the OX40 agonist ivuxolimab. These receptors all come from an adult with an advanced solid tumor such as melanoma, head and neck, liver or kidney cancer. Each CDR3 is given with its conserved first and last residue. D genes are given only for firm matches. The listing skips clone size in some rows; elsewhere it reads once, few, many or a size class.

>TRBV14|NA|TRBJ2-1|NA
TGTGCCAGCAGCCGTCGTCGGGGAGCGGGTATACCCTACAATGAGCAGTTCTTC
CASSRRRGAGIPYNEQFF
>TRBV5-1|NA|TRBJ1-1|NA
TGCGCCAGCACCCTGACAAGGGGGGGCTCAAGGGGGACTGAAGCTTTCTTT
CASTLTRGGSRGTEAFF
>TRBV11-3|NA|TRBJ2-1|NA
TGTGCCAGCAGCTTTGGGCTATGGGGCTCCTACAATGAGCAGTTCTTC
CASSFGLWGSYNEQFF
>TRBV9|TRBD2|TRBJ2-7|NA
TGTGCCAGCAGCGTTAGCGGGAGGGCCGGAGAGCAGTACTTC
CASSVSGRAGEQYF
>TRBV29-1|TRBD1|TRBJ2-7|NA
TGCAGCGTTGGGGACATAGGGGGACAGGCTCCATACGAGCAGTACTTC
CSVGDIGGQAPYEQYF
>TRBV5-4|TRBD2|TRBJ2-2|once
TGTGCCAGCAGCCGCGGGGGGGCGGGAGGCACCGGGGAGCTGTTTTTT
CASSRGGAGGTGELFF
>TRBV30|NA|TRBJ1-2|NA
TGTGCCTGGAGCTCTGAACGTTCGAATGGCTACACCTTC
CAWSSERSNGYTF
>TRBV5-1|NA|TRBJ2-3|NA
TGCGCCTCTCAACTTGGAGATACGCAGTATTTT
CASQLGDTQYF
>TRBV5-1|NA|TRBJ2-1|NA
TGCGCCAGCAGCTCGGAGGTGCGGGAGCAGTTCTTC
CASSSEVREQFF
>TRBV7-9|NA|TRBJ1-2|NA
TGTGCCAGCAGCTTATCCACCTCAGGGCTCTATGGCTACACCTTC
CASSLSTSGLYGYTF
>TRBV28|NA|TRBJ1-1|NA
TGTGCCAGCAGTGCCCGATCTGCGGGTGAGACTGAAGCTTTCTTT
CASSARSAGETEAFF
>TRBV5-4|TRBD1|TRBJ1-6|NA
TGTGCCAGCAGCTTGGAACTCTACAGGGGGGTCCTTAATTCACCCCTCCACTTT
CASSLELYRGVLNSPLHF
>TRBV18|NA|TRBJ1-2|NA
TGTGCCAGCTCAGATAGAACGGCGTCTCCTCAGTATGGCTACACCTTC
CASSDRTASPQYGYTF
>TRBV25-1|NA|TRBJ2-1|NA
TGTGCCAGCAGTGAATCCCTGGGTCTTGGGGCAAGCAATGAGCAGTTCTTC
CASSESLGLGASNEQFF
>TRBV19|NA|TRBJ2-5|once
TGTGCCAGTAGTGCTCAAGGGGGTGAAGAGACCCAGTACTTC
CASSAQGGEETQYF
>TRBV2|TRBD2|TRBJ2-3|few
TGTGCCAGCGGACTAGGGGTACCTAGCACAGATACGCAGTATTTT
CASGLGVPSTDTQYF
>TRBV7-2|NA|TRBJ2-1|NA
TGTGCCAGCAGCTTATCAACTAGTTACAATGAGCAGTTCTTC
CASSLSTSYNEQFF
>TRBV6-5|NA|TRBJ1-6|NA
TGTGCCAGCACCCACCGGGGGCGAAATTCACCCCTCCACTTT
CASTHRGRNSPLHF
>TRBV5-1|NA|TRBJ1-2|once
TGCGCCAGCAGCTCCCGTTCTGAGGGCAGCGGTGGCTACACCTTC
CASSSRSEGSGGYTF
>TRBV9|NA|TRBJ1-5|few
TGTGCCAGCAGCGGAGAGGGCAATCAGCCCCAGCATTTT
CASSGEGNQPQHF
>TRBV6-1|TRBD2|TRBJ2-5|NA
TGTGCCAGCAGTCTAGCGGGGAGAGGGGCCCAGTACTTC
CASSLAGRGAQYF
>TRBV29-1|TRBD1|TRBJ1-5|few
TGCAGCGTAGGGGACAGTCCCGGCGGGCCCCAGCATTTT
CSVGDSPGGPQHF
>TRBV5-1|TRBD2|TRBJ2-3|NA
TGCGCCAGCAGCGCGGGAGGCACAGATACGCAGTATTTT
CASSAGGTDTQYF
>TRBV27|NA|TRBJ2-3|NA
TGTGCCAGCAGTCCCTACCCCCTAGCGAATACGCAGTATTTT
CASSPYPLANTQYF
>TRBV28|NA|TRBJ2-3|NA
TGTGCCAGCAACCGGTTTGGCGGGCCCACAGATACGCAGTATTTT
CASNRFGGPTDTQYF
>TRBV9|TRBD2|TRBJ2-7|NA
TGTGCCAGCAGTCTTGGGACTAGCGGGTACGAGCAGTACTTC
CASSLGTSGYEQYF
>TRBV6-1|NA|TRBJ2-7|once
TGTGCCAGCTCGGATTACGAGCAGTACTTC
CASSDYEQYF
>TRBV14|NA|TRBJ2-7|NA
TGTGCCAGCAGCCTCACCCGGGGACTCACTTACGAGCAGTACTTC
CASSLTRGLTYEQYF
>TRBV19|TRBD2|TRBJ2-5|NA
TGTGCCAGTAGCACCCGACTAGCCTTAGGGGAGACCCAGTACTTC
CASSTRLALGETQYF
>TRBV5-8|TRBD2|TRBJ2-3|NA
TGTGCCAGCACCCCGCGGGGGGTGCGGAGGGATACGCAGTATTTT
CASTPRGVRRDTQYF
>TRBV9|TRBD2|TRBJ2-7|NA
TGTGCCAGCAGCCTCGACGCGGGGGTCGCCTACGAGCAGTACTTC
CASSLDAGVAYEQYF
>TRBV11-2|TRBD2|TRBJ2-2|NA
TGTGCCAGCAGCTCGCCGACTAGCGGGTACACCGGGGAGCTGTTTTTT
CASSSPTSGYTGELFF
>TRBV6-5|NA|TRBJ2-7|NA
TGTGCCAGCAGTTACTCCGGGTTCCTCTACGAGCAGTACTTC
CASSYSGFLYEQYF
>TRBV6-5|NA|TRBJ1-2|NA
TGTGCCAGCAGTTCCGGGACCTATGGCTACACCTTC
CASSSGTYGYTF
>TRBV9|NA|TRBJ1-1|NA
TGTGCCAGCAGCGCAGGACAGAACACTGAAGCTTTCTTT
CASSAGQNTEAFF
>TRBV19|NA|TRBJ2-3|NA
TGTGCCAGTAGTATTGGGGTTAGCGGTAGCACAGATACGCAGTATTTT
CASSIGVSGSTDTQYF
>TRBV4-2|NA|TRBJ2-5|NA
TGTGCCCCCCCAGAAGGTTTCGGGACCCAGTACTTC
CAPPEGFGTQYF
>TRBV7-8|NA|TRBJ2-7|NA
TGTGCCAGCAGCTTAGTCGCGGGCGGACAGAGAAGGGACGAGCAGTACTTC
CASSLVAGGQRRDEQYF
>TRBV19|NA|TRBJ1-6|NA
TGTGCCAGTAGTATAGATGGAAGGGGGGCGTATGGTAATTCACCCCTCCACTTT
CASSIDGRGAYGNSPLHF
>TRBV5-4|NA|TRBJ2-3|NA
TGTGCCAGCAGCCCGCAACCTCAGGGGAGAGGTGTCACAAATACGCAGTATTTT
CASSPQPQGRGVTNTQYF
>TRBV4-2|NA|TRBJ1-1|NA
TGTGCCAGCAGCCAAGATCGGAACACTGAAGCTTTCTTT
CASSQDRNTEAFF
>TRBV12-5|NA|TRBJ1-1|NA
TGTGCTAGTGGTAACGCAGACACTGAAGCTTTCTTT
CASGNADTEAFF
>TRBV9|NA|TRBJ1-6|NA
TGTGCCAGCAGCGTAGGTTCAGCTAATTCACCCCTCCACTTT
CASSVGSANSPLHF
>TRBV11-2|NA|TRBJ2-3|NA
TGTGCCGGCAGCTTAGTCTTTAGTACAGATACGCAGTATTTT
CAGSLVFSTDTQYF
>TRBV7-8|TRBD1|TRBJ2-7|NA
TGTGCCAGCAGCTTATACCAGACAGGGGGCAATTACGAGCAGTACTTC
CASSLYQTGGNYEQYF
>TRBV11-3|NA|TRBJ2-1|NA
TGTGCCAGCAGCTTCGGGATGGCCAATGAGCAGTTCTTC
CASSFGMANEQFF